This is a list of T cell receptor beta chains from one sample in a study of blood T cell repertoires in COVID-19. Only in-frame clones appear in the TCRdb table, and some are missing; sequencing was by immunoSEQ multiplex PCR. Of 90,000 to 95,000 clones listed, 88% are singletons. Sequenced material: peripheral blood. All receptors derive from a woman of 80 years or more with active COVID-19. The CDR3 runs from the conserved cysteine through the conserved F or W. Each record gives: V gene, clone size, D gene, J gene, CDR3 DNA, CDR3 protein. The D gene is left open where the match is weak. Some rows have no size entry. The others give once, few or many, or a class for an expanded clone.

V: TRBV6-5; size: once; D: TRBD1; J: TRBJ1-2; DNA: TGTGCCAGCAGTTCCGTACAGGGGGATGGCTACACCTTC; CDR3: CASSSVQGDGYTF
V: TRBV5-1; size: .; D: .; J: TRBJ2-5; DNA: TGCGCCAGCAGCCCGAATGGACAGACAATTCAAGAGACCCAGTACTTC; CDR3: CASSPNGQTIQETQYF
V: TRBV6-5; size: .; D: .; J: TRBJ1-2; DNA: TGTGCCAGCAGTTACACGACCACAGGGAGCGGCTACACCTTC; CDR3: CASSYTTTGSGYTF
V: TRBV11-3; size: .; D: TRBD1; J: TRBJ2-4; DNA: TGTGCCAGCAGCTCGGGACAGGGGGCAAACATTCAGTACTTC; CDR3: CASSSGQGANIQYF
V: TRBV5-1; size: .; D: TRBD2; J: TRBJ2-1; DNA: TGCGCCAGCAGCTTGGAGGGCGGACTAGCGTACAATGAGCAGTTCTTC; CDR3: CASSLEGGLAYNEQFF
V: TRBV3-1/TRBV3-2; size: .; D: TRBD1; J: TRBJ2-7; DNA: TGTGCCAGCAGCCAAGATCTTAAGGGGACAGGGTCCTACGAGCAGTACTTC; CDR3: CASSQDLKGTGSYEQYF
V: TRBV9; size: .; D: TRBD1; J: TRBJ1-3; DNA: TGTGCCAGCAGCGTAGCCTCCGGAACAGGGGGCTTTGGAAACACCATATATTTT; CDR3: CASSVASGTGGFGNTIYF
V: TRBV2; size: .; D: TRBD1; J: TRBJ2-2; DNA: TGTGCCAGCAAGGGGGGGAAGATCGTCGGGACAGGGTTCACCGGGGAGCTGTTTTTT; CDR3: CASKGGKIVGTGFTGELFF
V: TRBV5-1; size: .; D: TRBD1; J: TRBJ1-1; DNA: TGCGCCAGCAGCCCTATACAGGGGGCGAACACTGAAGCTTTCTTT; CDR3: CASSPIQGANTEAFF
V: TRBV27; size: .; D: TRBD2; J: TRBJ2-3; DNA: TGTGCCAGCAGTCCCTATCGAATTAGCGGGAACACAGATACGCAGTATTTT; CDR3: CASSPYRISGNTDTQYF
V: TRBV28; size: .; D: .; J: TRBJ1-1; DNA: TGTGCCAGCAGTTTGGAGGTTGGCACTGAAGCTTTCTTT; CDR3: CASSLEVGTEAFF
V: TRBV3-1/TRBV3-2; size: .; D: TRBD1; J: TRBJ1-6; DNA: TGTGCCAGCAGCCAAGACGGCAGGGGGCCTTCACCCCTCCACTTT; CDR3: CASSQDGRGPSPLHF
V: TRBV6-5; size: .; D: .; J: TRBJ2-3; DNA: TGTGCCAGCAGCCGCGGGGACCTCACAGATACGCAGTATTTT; CDR3: CASSRGDLTDTQYF
V: TRBV15; size: .; D: .; J: TRBJ1-5; DNA: TGTGCCACCAGCCCCTTGGGTACAGGGCAGCCCCAGCATTTT; CDR3: CATSPLGTGQPQHF
V: TRBV11-3; size: .; D: .; J: TRBJ2-2; DNA: TGTGCCAGCAGCCCGCGGGACGGGAACACCGGGGAGCTGTTTTTT; CDR3: CASSPRDGNTGELFF
V: TRBV7-9; size: once; D: .; J: TRBJ2-3; DNA: TGTGCCAGCAGCTTACCGACAGTCAGCACAGATACGCAGTATTTT; CDR3: CASSLPTVSTDTQYF
V: TRBV19; size: .; D: .; J: TRBJ2-1; DNA: TGTGCCAGTAGTATCAGAGCGGCCAGCTCCTACAATGAGCAGTTCTTC; CDR3: CASSIRAASSYNEQFF
V: TRBV27; size: .; D: .; J: TRBJ2-3; DNA: TGTGCCAGCAGTTCCCCCGGCTCAGGGCCTAGTCCAGATACGCAGTATTTT; CDR3: CASSSPGSGPSPDTQYF
V: TRBV5-1; size: .; D: TRBD2; J: TRBJ2-1; DNA: TGCGCCAGCAGTTCCGGGACTAGCTCCTACAATGAGCAGTTCTTC; CDR3: CASSSGTSSYNEQFF
V: TRBV5-1; size: .; D: TRBD2; J: TRBJ2-3; DNA: TGCGCCAGCAGCCGCGGGACTAGCGGGAGGGCAGATACGCAGTATTTT; CDR3: CASSRGTSGRADTQYF
V: TRBV19; size: .; D: TRBD1; J: TRBJ2-7; DNA: TGTGCCAGTAGTAGGACAGGGGACTACGAGCAGTACTTC; CDR3: CASSRTGDYEQYF
V: TRBV28; size: .; D: TRBD2; J: TRBJ2-7; DNA: TGTGCCAGCGGTATAGCGGGTCTCTCCTACGAGCAGTACTTC; CDR3: CASGIAGLSYEQYF
V: TRBV2; size: .; D: TRBD1; J: TRBJ2-5; DNA: TGTGCCAGCAGTGAAGAGGGGGCAGAGACCCAGTACTTC; CDR3: CASSEEGAETQYF
V: TRBV7-9; size: .; D: .; J: TRBJ2-1; DNA: TGTGCCAGCAGCTTAGTGGTTTTGCTACTCCGGGGTGAGCAGTTCTTC; CDR3: CASSLVVLLLRGEQFF
V: TRBV28; size: .; D: TRBD2; J: TRBJ2-3; DNA: TGTGCCAGCAGTTTTACAAGGGAGGGGACAGATACGCAGTATTTT; CDR3: CASSFTREGTDTQYF
V: TRBV5-4; size: .; D: .; J: TRBJ2-7; DNA: TGTGCCAGCAGCGAGAGGGGGGGGCGCTTCGAGCAGTACTTC; CDR3: CASSERGGRFEQYF
V: TRBV5-4; size: .; D: TRBD1; J: TRBJ2-5; DNA: TGTGCCAGCAGCTTGATTGGGACAGCCCCAGAGACCCAGTACTTC; CDR3: CASSLIGTAPETQYF
V: TRBV4-1; size: .; D: TRBD1; J: TRBJ1-2; DNA: TGCGCCAGCAGGCCGACAGGGGACTATGGCTACACCTTC; CDR3: CASRPTGDYGYTF
V: TRBV18; size: .; D: TRBD1; J: TRBJ2-7; DNA: TGTGCCAGCTCACCACCGACAGGGTTGAGCTACGAGCAGTACTTC; CDR3: CASSPPTGLSYEQYF
V: TRBV6-5; size: .; D: TRBD2; J: TRBJ2-7; DNA: TGTGCCAGCAGTTACGGGTCTAGCGGGACTACCTACGAGCAGTACTTC; CDR3: CASSYGSSGTTYEQYF
V: TRBV7-9; size: .; D: TRBD1; J: TRBJ1-4; DNA: TGTGCCAGCAGCATCCGGGGCAGGGGGAATGAAAAACTGTTTTTT; CDR3: CASSIRGRGNEKLFF
V: TRBV6-5; size: .; D: TRBD1; J: TRBJ1-1; DNA: TGTGCCAGCCTTACGGGCGGACAGGGGGCTTTCTTT; CDR3: CASLTGGQGAFF
V: TRBV4-2; size: .; D: .; J: TRBJ2-1; DNA: TGTGCCAGCAGCCAAGAGGGAGGCCCCCAGGTCTACAATGAGCAGTTCTTC; CDR3: CASSQEGGPQVYNEQFF
V: TRBV5-1; size: .; D: .; J: TRBJ1-4; DNA: TGCGCCAGCAGCTTGGGCTACAGGAAAAGTGCAACTAATGAAAAACTGTTTTTT; CDR3: CASSLGYRKSATNEKLFF
V: TRBV19; size: .; D: TRBD2; J: TRBJ2-7; DNA: TGTGCCAGTAGCCGGACTAGCGGGGGGTACGAGCAGTACTTC; CDR3: CASSRTSGGYEQYF
V: TRBV2; size: once; D: .; J: TRBJ2-7; DNA: TGTGCCAGCCATCGGGCGGACTGGGCGTACGAGCAGTACTTC; CDR3: CASHRADWAYEQYF
V: TRBV28; size: .; D: .; J: TRBJ2-5; DNA: TGTGCCAGCAGTTTAGGAGGGATACAAGAGACCCAGTACTTC; CDR3: CASSLGGIQETQYF
V: TRBV7-8; size: once; D: TRBD2; J: TRBJ2-3; DNA: TGTGCCAGCAGCGTACCGGGACTAGCGGGAGGGCCAATCGGTACAGATACGCAGTATTTT; CDR3: CASSVPGLAGGPIGTDTQYF
V: TRBV12-5; size: .; D: TRBD2; J: TRBJ2-5; DNA: TGTGCTAGTGGTCTAGGGACTAGCGGGAGCCAAGAGACCCAGTACTTC; CDR3: CASGLGTSGSQETQYF
V: TRBV7-3; size: .; D: .; J: TRBJ2-1; DNA: TGTGCCAGCAGGCCAGCGCCGAGCTCCTACAATGAGCAGTTCTTC; CDR3: CASRPAPSSYNEQFF
V: TRBV19; size: .; D: .; J: TRBJ1-5; DNA: TGTGCCAGTAAAAACCGGGCAGGGGATAATCAGCCCCAGCATTTT; CDR3: CASKNRAGDNQPQHF
V: TRBV28; size: .; D: TRBD2; J: TRBJ2-3; DNA: TGTGCCAGCAGTCCGTTCGGGAGGGTATATACGCAGTATTTT; CDR3: CASSPFGRVYTQYF
V: TRBV7-2; size: .; D: .; J: TRBJ2-1; DNA: TGTGCCAGCACCTCGGGGGTTTGGGGCAATGAGCAGTTCTTC; CDR3: CASTSGVWGNEQFF
V: TRBV27; size: once; D: .; J: TRBJ2-3; DNA: TGTGCCAGCAGTTTATCGAGGCAGAGCACAGATACGCAGTATTTT; CDR3: CASSLSRQSTDTQYF
V: TRBV7-2; size: .; D: TRBD1; J: TRBJ2-5; DNA: TGTGCCAGCAGCCAACAGGGGGGTGAGACCCAGTACTTC; CDR3: CASSQQGGETQYF
V: TRBV6-5; size: .; D: TRBD1; J: TRBJ2-1; DNA: TGTGCCAGCAGGAAACAGGGGGGCAATGAGCAGTTCTTC; CDR3: CASRKQGGNEQFF
V: TRBV27; size: .; D: .; J: TRBJ1-1; DNA: TGTGCCAGCAGGCCGAGCCAACTCGGCACTGAAGCTTTCTTT; CDR3: CASRPSQLGTEAFF
V: TRBV11-2; size: .; D: .; J: TRBJ2-3; DNA: TGTGCCAGCAGCTGGGGGACAAGCACAGATACGCAGTATTTT; CDR3: CASSWGTSTDTQYF
V: TRBV2; size: once; D: .; J: TRBJ2-7; DNA: TGTGCCAGCAGTGAAGATAGCGGAGTCTACGAGCAGTACTTC; CDR3: CASSEDSGVYEQYF
V: TRBV28; size: .; D: .; J: TRBJ1-5; DNA: TGTGCCAGCAAAACTAGGAGAAGCAATCAGCCCCAGCATTTT; CDR3: CASKTRRSNQPQHF
V: TRBV6-5; size: .; D: .; J: TRBJ2-2; DNA: TGTGCCAGCAGACCCTCTCTAGCGAACACCGGGGAGCTGTTTTTT; CDR3: CASRPSLANTGELFF
V: TRBV7-2; size: .; D: .; J: TRBJ1-5; DNA: TGTGCCAGCCGCCAAGGGGCGCAAAGCAATCAGCCCCAGCATTTT; CDR3: CASRQGAQSNQPQHF
V: TRBV7-6; size: .; D: TRBD2; J: TRBJ2-7; DNA: TGTGCCAGCAGCTCCCCTAGCGGGAGTGAGGCCTACGAGCAGTACTTC; CDR3: CASSSPSGSEAYEQYF
V: TRBV7-2; size: .; D: TRBD1; J: TRBJ1-1; DNA: TGTGCCAGCAGCCCGGGACAGAGTTCCACTGAAGCTTTCTTT; CDR3: CASSPGQSSTEAFF
V: TRBV6-5; size: .; D: .; J: TRBJ2-7; DNA: TGTGCCAGCAGTTACAAGCGGTACTCCTACGAGCAGTACTTC; CDR3: CASSYKRYSYEQYF
V: TRBV19; size: .; D: TRBD1; J: TRBJ1-4; DNA: TGTGCCAGTAGTATGATAGGACAGGGTTTGGAAAAACTGTTTTTT; CDR3: CASSMIGQGLEKLFF
V: TRBV7-9; size: once; D: TRBD1; J: TRBJ1-2; DNA: TGTGCCAGCAGCTCCCTGGGGGCAGGGGGCGAGGGTGGCTACACCTTC; CDR3: CASSSLGAGGEGGYTF
V: TRBV9; size: .; D: .; J: TRBJ2-1; DNA: TGTGCCAGCAGCGCCGGGACTCTATTTGACAATGAGCAGTTCTTC; CDR3: CASSAGTLFDNEQFF
V: TRBV28; size: few; D: .; J: TRBJ2-2; DNA: TGTGCCAGCAGTTCCCGACTAGTCCTCACCGGGGAGCTGTTTTTT; CDR3: CASSSRLVLTGELFF